These T cell receptor delta chains were read from a single sample in a study of gamma-delta chains in newborns, infants, children. TCRdb redid the clone calls on the reads with CATT. The table includes roughly 3,500 delta-chain clones, less than 1.5% detected once. Sequenced sample: blood. The receptors here all came from a child who was a newborn, infant or young child, either healthy, febrile or measles-vaccinated (not recorded which). Both conserved end residues are part of each CDR3. D genes are given only for firm matches. The size of a clone is reported for some rows only, either as once, few or many, or as a class for expanded clones.

large,TRDJ3,TRDD3,TRDV2,CACDTAGYITSWDTRQMFF,TGTGCCTGTGACACGGCGGGATACATTACCTCCTGGGACACCCGACAGATGTTTTTC
-,TRDJ1,TRDD3,TRDV1,CALGDRPPTGGYQTITDRLIF,TGTGCTCTTGGGGATCGACCCCCGACTGGGGGATACCAAACTATAACCGATAGACTCATCTTT
-,TRDJ3,TRDD3,TRDV2,CACDILGDSFSSWDTRQMFF,TGCGCCTGTGACATACTGGGGGACTCCTTCAGCTCCTGGGACACTCGACAGATGTTTTTC
few,TRDJ3,-,TRDV2,CACDWGKSPWDTRQMFF,TGTGCCTGTGACTGGGGAAAAAGCCCCTGGGACACCCGACAGATGTTTTTC
few,TRDJ3,TRDD3,TRDV2,CACDLLGAPLDTRQMFF,TGTGCCTGTGACCTACTGGGGGCCCCCTTGGACACCCGACAGATGTTTTTC
medium-sized,TRDJ3,TRDD3,TRDV2,CACDTVWGTSWDTRQMFF,TGTGCCTGTGACACGGTCTGGGGGACCTCCTGGGACACCCGACAGATGTTTTTC
few,TRDJ3,-,TRDV3,CAFSNLAGYTVGPWDTRQMFF,TGCGCCTTTAGTAACTTGGCGGGCTACACAGTGGGCCCCTGGGACACCCGACAGATGTTTTTC
large,TRDJ2,TRDD3,TRDV2,CACDTWGMTAQLFF,TGTGCCTGTGACACCTGGGGGATGACAGCACAACTCTTCTTT
large,TRDJ3,TRDD3,TRDV2,CACDVLGDSWDTRQMFF,TGTGCCTGTGACGTACTGGGGGATTCCTGGGACACCCGACAGATGTTTTTC
few,TRDJ3,TRDD3,TRDV2,CACDKLGASLDTRQMFF,TGTGCCTGTGACAAACTGGGGGCCTCCTTGGACACCCGACAGATGTTTTTC
few,TRDJ2,TRDD3,TRDV2,CACDVLGATLTAQLFF,TGTGCCTGTGACGTACTGGGGGCTACTTTGACAGCCCAACTCTTCTTT
large,TRDJ3,TRDD3,TRDV3,CAFGVLGDTFSSWDTRQMFF,TGTGCCTTTGGAGTACTGGGGGATACGTTCAGCTCCTGGGACACCCGACAGATGTTTTTC
few,TRDJ1,TRDD3,TRDV1,CALGERRAYGGIRHTDKLIF,TGTGCTCTTGGGGAACGTAGAGCCTACGGAGGGATACGGCACACCGATAAACTCATCTTT
large,TRDJ3,TRDD2,TRAV29/DV5,CAASALLLPSSWDTRQMFF,TGTGCAGCAAGCGCGCTTCTACTTCCTAGCTCCTGGGACACCCGACAGATGTTTTTC
large,TRDJ3,-,TRDV2,CACDTVGVLSSWDTRQMFF,TGTGCCTGTGACACGGTGGGGGTTCTCAGCTCCTGGGACACCCGACAGATGTTTTTC
few,TRDJ3,TRDD3,TRDV3,CAFGVLGDTFSSWDTRPMFF,TGTGCCTTTGGAGTCCTGGGGGATACGTTCAGCTCCTGGGACACCCGACCGATGTTTTTC
large,TRDJ3,TRDD3,TRDV2,CACDPLVLGDTPWDTRQMFF,TGTGCCTGTGACCCTCTCGTACTGGGGGATACGCCCTGGGACACCCGACAGATGTTTTTC
medium-sized,TRDJ1,TRDD3,TRDV3,CAFSTGGPGLYTDKLIF,TGTGCCTTTAGTACTGGGGGACCCGGCTTGTACACCGATAAACTCATCTTT
large,TRDJ3,-,TRDV2,CACDTGSSWDTRQMFF,TGTGCCTGTGACACCGGGAGCTCCTGGGACACCCGACAGATGTTTTTC
hyperexpanded,TRDJ3,TRDD3,TRDV2,CACDTWGSSWDTRQMFF,TGTGCCTGTGACACCTGGGGGAGCTCCTGGGACACCCGACAGATGTTTTTC
large,TRDJ3,TRDD3,TRDV2,CACDTVGDSSWDTRQMFF,TGTGCCTGTGACACCGTGGGGGATAGCTCCTGGGACACCCGACAGATGTTTTTC
few,TRDJ3,TRDD3,TRDV1,CALGEPEWGDTRLWDTRQMFF,TGTGCTCTTGGGGAACCCGAGTGGGGGGATACGCGTCTCTGGGACACCCGACAGATGTTTTTC
-,TRDJ3,TRDD3,TRDV2,CACDTRGGYVLDTRQMFF,TGTGCCTGTGACACGCGTGGGGGATACGTCCTGGACACCCGACAGATGTTTTTC
few,TRDJ2,-,TRDV3,CAFRGTTAQPFF,TGTGCCTTTAGGGGGACGACAGCACAACCCTTCTTT
large,TRDJ2,TRDD3,TRDV2,CACDLLGDTTLTAQLFF,TGTGCCTGTGACCTACTGGGGGATACGACCCTTACAGCACAACTCTTCTTT
once,TRDJ2,TRDD3,TRDV2,CACDWGIRTAQLFF,TGTGCCTGTGACTGGGGGATACGCACAGCACAACTCTTCTTT
few,TRDJ2,-,TRDV2,CACDPGGDPSSRTARLFF,TGTGCCTGTGACCCGGGTGGGGATCCATCCTCCCGGACAGCACGACTCTTCTTT
large,TRDJ1,TRDD3,TRDV2,CACDYWGTDKLIF,TGTGCCTGTGACTACTGGGGGACCGATAAACTCATCTTT
-,TRDJ1,TRDD3,TRDV3,CAITSWGDTQTDKLIF,TGTGCCATAACTTCCTGGGGGGATACGCAGACCGATAAACTCATCTTT
large,TRDJ3,TRDD3,TRDV2,CACDILGDTWDTRQMFF,TGTGCCTGTGACATACTGGGGGATACCTGGGACACCCGACAGATGTTTTTC
medium-sized,TRDJ3,TRDD3,TRDV2,CACDTGGGPCSWDTRQMFF,TGTGCCTGTGACACCGGTGGGGGACCATGCTCCTGGGACACCCGACAGATGTTTTTC
-,TRDJ1,TRDD3,TRDV2,CACDKLGVDTDKLIF,TGTGCCTGTGACAAACTGGGGGTTGACACCGATAAACTCATCTTT
medium-sized,TRDJ2,TRDD3,TRDV2,CACDTVGGYALTAQLFF,TGTGCCTGCGACACCGTTGGGGGATACGCTTTGACAGCACAACTCTTCTTT
large,TRDJ3,TRDD3,TRDV2,CACDHGGYSWDTRQMFF,TGTGCCTGTGACCACGGGGGATACTCCTGGGACACCCGACAGATGTTTTTC
once,TRDJ2,TRDD3,TRDV3,CALLGDTLTAQHF,TGTGCCTTACTGGGGGATACTTTGACAGCACAACACTTC
large,TRDJ1,TRDD3,TRDV2,CACDKLGDTIDKLIF,TGTGCCTGTGACAAACTGGGGGATACGATCGATAAACTCATCTTT
few,TRDJ2,TRDD3,TRDV2,CACDSLGAQTAHLFF,TGTGCCTGTGACTCTCTGGGGGCTCAGACAGCACACCTCTTCTTT
large,TRDJ3,TRDD3,TRDV2,CACDTATGGYATPWDTRQMFF,TGTGCCTGTGACACCGCAACTGGGGGATACGCGACCCCCTGGGACACCCGACAGATGTTTTTC
medium-sized,TRDJ2,TRDD3,TRDV2,CACDTDWGIRLTAQLFF,TGTGCCTGTGACACCGACTGGGGGATACGGTTGACAGCACAACTCTTCTTC
few,TRDJ1,-,TRDV1,CALGERSYESSPGDTDKLIF,TGTGCTCTTGGGGAAAGGTCCTACGAAAGTAGTCCGGGGGACACCGATAAACTCATCTTT
-,TRDJ1,TRDD3,TRDV1,CALGEGLGDAADKLIF,TGTGCTCTTGGGGAAGGCCTGGGGGATGCCGCCGATAAACTCATCTTT
-,TRDJ2,TRDD3,TRDV1,CALGNPIPTKGDTLTAQLFF,TGTGCTCTTGGGAACCCGATTCCTACAAAGGGGGATACGCTGACAGCACAACTCTTCTTT
medium-sized,TRDJ3,TRDD3,TRDV2,CACDAGGYRDTRQMFF,TGTGCCTGTGACGCTGGGGGATACCGGGACACCCGACAGATGTTTTTC
-,TRDJ3,TRDD3,TRDV2,CACDAAGGFSWDTRQTFF,TGTGCCTGTGACGCCGCTGGGGGGTTCTCCTGGGACACCCGACAGACGTTTTTC
large,TRDJ2,TRDD3,TRDV3,CAPTGGYRALTAQLFF,TGTGCCCCCACTGGGGGATATAGGGCTTTGACAGCACAACTCTTCTTT
-,TRDJ2,-,TRDV2,CACDTDPPARGTAQLFF,TGCGCCTGTGACACCGATCCTCCCGCTAGGGGGACGGCACAGCTCTTCTTT
few,TRDJ2,TRDD3,TRDV1,CALGERENWGVLTAQLFF,TGTGCTCTTGGGGAACGAGAAAACTGGGGGGTCTTGACAGCACAACTCTTCTTT
large,TRDJ2,-,TRDV2,CACDTWETAQLFF,TGTGCCTGTGACACCTGGGAGACAGCACAACTCTTCTTT
-,TRDJ2,TRDD3,TRDV2,CACDALYWGASLTAQLFF,TGTGCCTGTGACGCTCTTTACTGGGGGGCCTCTTTGACAGCACAACTCTTCTTT
medium-sized,TRDJ2,-,TRDV3,CAFEGPTAQLFF,TGTGCCTTTGAGGGACCGACAGCACAACTCTTCTTT
large,TRDJ2,-,TRDV2,CACDPGGDPFSRTAQLFF,TGTGCCTGTGACCCGGGTGGGGATCCATTCTCCCGGACAGCACAACTCTTCTTT